The T cell receptor beta chain described here comes from a study of T cell responses to AZD1222 COVID-19 vaccine. Pooled in the analysis were second doses at about 4 or about 12 weeks. TCRdb keeps only in-frame clones here, not all; method: immunoSEQ multiplex PCR. The sample contains fewer than 150,000 clones, about 88% of which appear only once. The CDR3 loop spans 13 amino acids. V dropped 1 base and J dropped 8; count of bases not matched to a gene: 5. In germline, CDR1 is SGDLS, CDR2 YYNGEE. Study-level findings and limits: Two AZD1222 administrations were followed by greater Spike-specific TCR breadth and depth. Donors in the cohort were predominantly white British and more often female, and clonal diversity was possibly underestimated. There were vaccine-associated CD4 TCRs across spike, dominant at 160-218 and 743-854.

On this clone itself: No antigen is known for it.

The sample consisted of peripheral blood, taken 28 days after the second AZD1222 dose. The TCR comes from an adult who received the AZD1222 COVID-19 vaccine. This rearrangement joins TRBV9 to TRBJ1-1; the match to TRBD1 covers 7 bases. CDR3 sequence: CASSVSLDREAFF. CDR3 bases: TGTGCCAGCAGCGTAAGCCTGGACAGGGAAGCTTTCTTT. The entire variable domain, with the rest obtained from reference TRBV9 and TRBJ1-1, is as follows: DSGVTQTPKHLITATGQRVTLRCSPRSGDLSVYWYQQSLDQGLQFLIQYYNGEERAKGNILERFSAQQFPDLHSELNLSSLELGDSALYFCASSVSLDREAFFGQGTRLTVV.